This entry describes one TCR beta chain. Antigen specificity is unknown. This table comes from immunoSEQ multiplex PCR, and its TCRdb copy is limited to in-frame clones, with some not included. The table includes 130,000 to 150,000 clones, more than 85% detected once. V lost 5 bases and J 2 bases, leaving 17 bases between the germline ends. The CDR3 runs to 16 residues. The germline gives CDR1 SEHNR, CDR2 FQNEAQ (reference sequence). The data derive from a study of T cell responses to AZD1222 COVID-19 vaccine. The overall study: Pooling of second doses given at about 4 or about 12 weeks was done.

The study's findings and limits: As reported, nearly half of all spike-specific TCRs target variant regions that are unmutated. Once two AZD1222 doses were given, Spike-specific TCR breadth and depth went up.

This chain uses TRBV7-9 with TRBJ2-3; D is possibly TRBD1 (5 bases). This clonotype was sampled from an adult in good health. The material was peripheral blood, obtained on day 0 of AZD1222 vaccination. CDR3 in DNA: TGTGCCAGCAGCCCTCCTTCAGGGCTCTACACAGATACGCAGTATTTT. It yields the protein CASSPPSGLYTDTQYF.